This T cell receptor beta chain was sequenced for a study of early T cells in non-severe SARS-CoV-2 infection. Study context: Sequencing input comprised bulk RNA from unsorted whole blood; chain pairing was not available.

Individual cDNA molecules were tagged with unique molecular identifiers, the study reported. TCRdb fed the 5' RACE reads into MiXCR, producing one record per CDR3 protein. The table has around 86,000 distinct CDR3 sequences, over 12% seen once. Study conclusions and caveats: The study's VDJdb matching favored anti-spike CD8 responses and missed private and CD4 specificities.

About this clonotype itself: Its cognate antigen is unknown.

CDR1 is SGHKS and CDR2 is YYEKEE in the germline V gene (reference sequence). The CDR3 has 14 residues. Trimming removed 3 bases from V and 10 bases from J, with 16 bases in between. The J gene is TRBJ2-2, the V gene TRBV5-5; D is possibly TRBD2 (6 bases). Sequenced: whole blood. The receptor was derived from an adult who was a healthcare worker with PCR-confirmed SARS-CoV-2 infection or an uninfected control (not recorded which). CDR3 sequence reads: CASSSRTTTPELFF. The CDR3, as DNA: TGTGCCAGCAGCTCGAGGACTACGACCCCGGAGCTGTTTTTT.